These T cell receptor beta chains were read from a single sample in a study of T-cell reconstitution after alpha-beta-depleted transplantation in children. TCRdb recomputed calls from the PCR reads with MiXCR, one row per CDR3 protein. The repertoire holds 90,000 to 100,000 distinct CDR3 sequences, with over 9% as singletons. This specimen was PBMCs from the stem cell graft donor, taken from the stem cell graft. The receptors were sampled from a human donor who donated a stem cell graft to a child with inherited bone marrow failure. Each CDR3 is given with its conserved first and last residue. D genes are given only for firm matches. The listing skips clone size in some rows; elsewhere it reads once, few, many or a size class.

j_call v_call d_call clone_size cdr3_aa cdr3_nt
TRBJ2-3 TRBV11-1 TRBD2 few CASRAPPGGRDTQYF TGTGCCAGCAGAGCTCCCCCGGGGGGGCGAGATACGCAGTATTTT
TRBJ2-7 TRBV7-2 TRBD1 many CASSPGGTGGYEQYF TGTGCCAGCAGCCCGGGCGGGACAGGGGGCTACGAGCAGTACTTC
TRBJ1-2 TRBV11-2 NA many CASSTTRGRNYGYTF TGTGCCAGCAGCACTACCAGGGGACGCAACTATGGCTACACCTTC
TRBJ1-1 TRBV6-5 NA many CASTVGGRVRGTEAFF TGTGCCAGCACAGTCGGGGGGCGCGTTAGAGGGACTGAAGCTTTCTTT
TRBJ1-1 TRBV18 NA many CASSPGKTNTEAFF TGTGCCAGCTCACCCGGGAAGACGAACACTGAAGCTTTCTTT
TRBJ2-7 TRBV10-3 NA many CAISLQGGGSSYEQYF TGTGCCATCAGTTTACAGGGCGGAGGGAGCTCCTACGAGCAGTACTTC
TRBJ2-2 TRBV10-3 NA many CAISESGQNTGELFF TGTGCCATCAGTGAGTCAGGGCAGAACACCGGGGAGCTGTTTTTT
TRBJ2-7 TRBV28 TRBD2 once CASSPLLAGGLYEQYF TGTGCCAGCAGCCCACTTCTAGCGGGAGGACTCTACGAGCAGTACTTC
TRBJ2-1 TRBV19 NA many CASSIAGSSYNEQFF TGTGCCAGTAGTATTGCAGGGAGCTCCTACAATGAGCAGTTCTTC
TRBJ2-7 TRBV10-3 NA few CAISESRRQALSSYEQYF TGTGCCATCAGTGAGTCCCGAAGGCAGGCCCTTAGCTCCTACGAGCAGTACTTC
TRBJ1-1 TRBV9 NA few CASSVEPMNTEAFF TGTGCCAGCAGCGTAGAACCCATGAACACTGAAGCTTTCTTT
TRBJ2-3 TRBV5-8 NA many CASSLKGTDTQYF TGTGCCAGCAGCTTGAAAGGAACAGATACGCAGTATTTT
TRBJ2-1 TRBV4-2 NA NA CASSHPPGGPNNEQFF TGTGCCAGCAGCCATCCGCCTGGGGGCCCCAACAATGAGCAGTTCTTC
TRBJ1-5 TRBV27 TRBD1 many CASRGQGNQPQHF TGTGCCAGCAGAGGACAGGGCAATCAGCCCCAGCATTTT
TRBJ2-2 TRBV4-3 NA many CASSRGLSGNTGELFF TGCGCCAGCAGCCGAGGTCTTAGCGGGAACACCGGGGAGCTGTTTTTT
TRBJ2-1 TRBV12-3/TRBV12-4 TRBD2 many CASSTVWGGSYNEQFF TGTGCCAGCAGTACCGTTTGGGGGGGCTCCTACAATGAGCAGTTCTTC
TRBJ1-6 TRBV18 TRBD1 many CASSLGTGVGSPLHF TGTGCCAGCTCACTCGGGACAGGGGTCGGTTCACCCCTCCACTTT